Listed below are T cell receptor beta chains from one sample, sequenced in a study of CD8 T cells in ankylosing spondylitis. Via MiXCR, TCRdb re-called the 5' RACE reads, giving one row per CDR3 protein. The table has hundreds of thousands of distinct CDR3 sequences, about 13% seen once. Source material: blood, either unsorted or a sorted T cell fraction (not recorded which). The receptors were gathered from a male donor with ankylosing spondylitis. CDR3s include the opening cysteine and the closing phenylalanine or tryptophan. D genes are given only for firm matches. Clone size is stated in some rows and not others, as once, few, many or a class when expanded.

TRBJ2-1 | TRBV20-1 | few | 15 | TRBD1 | TGCAGTGCTCACCGGGACAGGGCCTCCTACAATGAGCAGTTCTTC | CSAHRDRASYNEQFF
TRBJ1-2 | TRBV11-2 | - | 11 | - | TGTGCCAGCAGCAATCGCTATGGCTACACCTTC | CASSNRYGYTF
TRBJ2-1 | TRBV24-1 | few | 16 | TRBD1 | TGTGCCACCAGTGAACCCGACAGGGGCCAACATCATGAGCAGTTCTTC | CATSEPDRGQHHEQFF
TRBJ2-4 | TRBV24-1 | - | 12 | TRBD1 | TGTGCCACCAGTGACGGACAGGGTGTGAAGTACTTC | CATSDGQGVKYF
TRBJ2-7 | TRBV7-2 | - | 17 | TRBD2 | TGTGCCAGCTCTTACCCCGGGGGGGAGGGCGCCTACTACGAGCAGTACTTC | CASSYPGGEGAYYEQYF
TRBJ2-2 | TRBV20-1 | - | 14 | - | TGCAGTGCTAGTAGGGGGAGTGCCACCGGGGAGCTGTTTTTT | CSASRGSATGELFF
TRBJ2-1 | TRBV7-6 | - | 22 | TRBD2 | TGTGCCAGCAGCTTAGACGCCCCGGGACTAGCGGGAGGGCCCACCTTAGGAAATGAGCAGTTCTTC | CASSLDAPGLAGGPTLGNEQFF
TRBJ2-4 | TRBV29-1 | - | 13 | - | TGCAGCGCAGAAACAGGGGAGGGGAACATTCAGTACTTC | CSAETGEGNIQYF
TRBJ2-2 | TRBV5-1 | - | 13 | - | TGCGCCAGCAGCAACAGGGCATCAGGGGAGCTGTTTTTT | CASSNRASGELFF
TRBJ2-1 | TRBV20-1 | - | 11 | - | TGCAGTGCTACAGTCTACAATGAGCAGTTCTTC | CSATVYNEQFF
TRBJ2-3 | TRBV20-1 | - | 18 | TRBD2 | TGCAGTGCTAGAGAACTCGGGCTAGCGGGAGGGCCAGTAGATACGCAGTATTTT | CSARELGLAGGPVDTQYF
TRBJ1-2 | TRBV11-2 | - | 13 | - | TGTGCCAGCGAGGGGGTAACTAACTATGGCTACACCTTC | CASEGVTNYGYTF
TRBJ2-1 | TRBV3-1 | many | 15 | TRBD2 | TGTGCCAGCAGCCAATCGGGACTAGCGGGAAATGAGCAGTTCTTC | CASSQSGLAGNEQFF
TRBJ2-2 | TRBV5-6 | - | 14 | - | TGTGCCAGCAGCTTTTACAGGGCGCCCGGGGAGCTGTTTTTT | CASSFYRAPGELFF
TRBJ2-7 | TRBV7-8 | few | 14 | - | TGTGCCAGCAGCTTAGGCAACAGGGACCACGAGCAGTACTTC | CASSLGNRDHEQYF
TRBJ2-1 | TRBV9 | - | 17 | TRBD2 | TGTGCCAGCAGCGGCCCGGGACTAGCGGGGAAAGACAATGAGCAGTTCTTC | CASSGPGLAGKDNEQFF
TRBJ2-3 | TRBV3-1 | - | 15 | - | TGTGCCAGCAGCCAAGGGTCTCCTAGCACAGATACGCAGTATTTT | CASSQGSPSTDTQYF